This section outlines one TCR beta chain sequence together with its context. Other DNA sequences in this specimen translate into the identical CDR3. Nashville, Tennessee was home to all donors, each a Caucasian adult. The V and J ends lost 0 bases and 0 bases respectively, with 4 bases between them. CDR3 length: 15 residues. CDR1 and CDR2 from the germline V gene are SGHRS and YFSETQ. The sample comes from a study of shared clonotypes between healthy human individuals. Study information: Serving as donors were a couple of women and a few men, whose ages spanned 18 to 49. CD8 memory received one plate per donor, CD8 naive two, CD4 memory three and CD4 naive three.

Assay: immunoSEQ multiplex PCR; the TCRdb copy retains only in-frame clones and omits some. The sample holds 2,100,000 or so clones; 95% are singletons and the top ten take roughly 0.13%. V and J are TRBV5-1 and TRBJ2-6; unclear D gene. The TCR sequence derives from a man between 18 and 35 years old in good health. The sequencing sample was made of naive CD4+ T cells sorted from blood. As to subset: CD45RA+ positively selected. CDR3 sequence (DNA): TGCGCCAGCAGCTTGGGTGGCTCTGGGGCCAACGTCCTGACTTTC. This encodes CASSLGGSGANVLTF.